The 23 T cell receptor beta chains in this list originate from one sample, sequenced in a study of blood T cells in healthy people across ages. A sample-barcoded 5' primer and a J-beta primer mix were used in a second PCR of about 7 to 11 cycles. Each CDR3 protein is one row after TCRdb ran MiXCR on the 5' RACE reads. The sample has 600,000 or so distinct CDR3 sequences; more than 45% are singletons. Material: blood. The source of these receptors is an elderly man in good health.

This clonotype was counted a few times. The chain combines TRBV29-1 with TRBJ1-1; no clear D. The CDR3 runs to 14 residues. V lost 2 bases and J lost 5, with 15 bases in between. The V gene's germline CDR1 is SQVTM and CDR2 ANQGSEA. This chain's CDR3 is CSVEIPPGRTEAFF. The CDR3 DNA reads TGCAGCGTTGAAATCCCCCCAGGACGGACTGAAGCTTTCTTT.

This clonotype was observed many times. J is TRBJ2-7 and V is TRBV6-5, with D tentatively TRBD1 (5 bases). The CDR3 consists of 13 residues. Trimming took 6 bases from V and 7 from J, leaving 16 bases between them. Germline V gene data show CDR1 as MNHEY and CDR2 as SVGAGI. The CDR3 DNA sequence: TGTGCCAGCAGCCCTAGACAGCTGTGGGAGCAGTACTTC. Translated: CASSPRQLWEQYF.

Only a few counts were recorded for this clonotype. This chain links TRBV29-1 with TRBJ2-1, with 13 nucleotides matching TRBD2. Germline CDR1 and CDR2: SQVTM and ANQGSEA. V shed 7 bases and J 14 bases; nucleotides not matched to a gene: 11. This CDR3 is 13 amino acids long. The CDR3 nucleotides read TGCAGCGCTGGGACTAGCGGGGTCTCCTGGGAGTTCTTC. Translating gives CSAGTSGVSWEFF.

This clonotype showed up just a few times. The V call is TRBV27, the J call TRBJ2-1, with 14 bases that match TRBD2. The CDR3 length is 17 residues. Germline V lookup: CDR1 MNHEY, CDR2 SMNVEV (reference sequence). V was clipped by 5 bases and J by 8 bases; unmatched bases: 11. The chain's CDR3 is CASSPGLAGVGDYEQFF. For the CDR3, the DNA is TGTGCCAGCAGTCCGGGACTAGCGGGAGTGGGGGACTATGAGCAGTTCTTC.

The genes are TRBV30 and TRBJ2-2, with TRBD2 matching over 8 bases. CDR1 and CDR2 (germline): GTSNPN, SVGIG (reference sequence). The trim removed 5 bases at V and 0 bases at J, leaving 5 bases unmatched. This CDR3 region has 15 residues. DNA of the CDR3: TGTGCCTGGTCACGGGGGGGAACGAACACCGGGGAGCTGTTTTTT. The encoded protein is CAWSRGGTNTGELFF.

The rearrangement joins TRBV10-3 to TRBJ2-2, with 7 bases fitting TRBD2. The junction had 0 bases not matched to a gene; V was cut back by 5 bases and J by 0 bases. The CDR3 runs 14 residues. CDR1 is ENHRY and CDR2 is SYGVKD in the germline V gene. The CDR3 reads CAISSGANTGELFF. CDR3 bases: TGTGCCATCAGTAGCGGGGCGAACACCGGGGAGCTGTTTTTT.

The chain uses TRBV12-3 or TRBV12-4 and TRBJ2-1; D might be TRBD2 (5 bases). The CDR3 is made up of 13 amino acids. V gave up 6 bases and J gave up 4 bases, with 10 bases separating them. In DNA form, the CDR3 reads TGTGCCAGCAGCCTTAGCGAGTACAATGAGCAGTTCTTC. This codes for CASSLSEYNEQFF.

This clonotype was counted between two and nine times. A single base separates this from a much larger clone, so it may be a read error. The rearrangement links TRBV6-5 to TRBJ2-5; 9 nucleotides match TRBD2. Trimming removed 2 bases from V and 11 bases from J; junction bases left unmatched: 21. The CDR3 loop spans 18 amino acids. Per germline, CDR1 MNHEY and CDR2 SVGAGI. CDR3 DNA: TGTGCCAGCAGTTACGACAGGGTTTCGCGGGGGGGTACTAATGAGCAGTACTTC. This codes for CASSYDRVSRGGTNEQYF.

The chain recombines TRBV7-2 with TRBJ1-6; 9 positions agree with TRBD1. This CDR3 comprises 15 residues. With 6 bases clipped from V and 7 bases from J, the junction kept 7 bases outside the gene matches. Germline CDR1 and CDR2: SGHTA and FQGNSA. Here the CDR3 reads CASRGTGTGNSPLHF. The CDR3, as DNA: TGTGCCAGCAGAGGTACCGGGACAGGGAATTCACCCCTCCACTTT.

In the case of this clonotype: At one end the junction does not follow the germline gene, possibly because of a read error. V gene TRBV20-1 combines with J gene TRBJ2-1; D is possibly TRBD2 (6 bases). CDR1 and CDR2 from the germline V gene are DFQATT and SNEGSKA (reference sequence). CDR3 length equals 12 residues. The CDR3 spells CSALGGYNEQFF. The CDR3 region has the DNA TGCAGTGCCCTCGGGGGTTACAACGAGCAGTTCTTC.

The rearrangement links TRBV25-1 to TRBJ1-5, with D perhaps matching TRBD1 (5 bases). With 6 bases removed from V and 4 bases from J, the gap between germline ends came to 13 bases. Germline loops: CDR1 MGHDK, CDR2 SYGVNS. The CDR3 is 14 residues long. CDR3 loop: CASSKSGGNQPQHF. Written as DNA, the CDR3 is TGTGCCAGCAGCAAAAGTGGGGGGAATCAGCCCCAGCATTTT.

This chain links TRBV7-8 with TRBJ1-2; 9 bases line up with TRBD1. This CDR3 is 16 amino acids long. The V gene end was trimmed by 10 bases and the J gene end by 3 bases; junction bases not matched to a gene: 15. Germline V gene sequence: CDR1 SGHVS, CDR2 FQNEAQ. In DNA, the CDR3 is TGTGCCACCCAGCGTACAGGGGGCAAGGTAGACTATGGCTACACCTTC. Its translation is CATQRTGGKVDYGYTF.

In its sample, this clonotype was seen a few times. At one end the junction does not follow the germline gene, possibly because of a read error. The CDR3 coding sequence is TGTGCCAGCAGTGACTCCAGGGGGAACACTGAAGCTTTCTTT. It encodes CASSDSRGNTEAFF. The chain employs TRBV6-6 and TRBJ1-1, with D maybe TRBD1 (6 bases). Per the germline V gene, CDR1 is MNHNY and CDR2 is SVGAGI (reference sequence). The CDR3 consists of 14 residues.

This chain links TRBV28 with TRBJ2-7, with D possibly being TRBD1 or TRBD2 (5 bases each). The germline CDR1 and CDR2 sequences are MDHEN and SYDVKM. V was trimmed by 3 bases and J by 3 bases, leaving 15 bases between them. CDR3 length: 15 amino acids. The CDR3, as DNA: TGTGCCAGCAGTTTGGTTGGATCGGGGCACTACGAGCAGTACTTC. This codes for CASSLVGSGHYEQYF.

The genes are TRBV24-1 and TRBJ2-7; maybe TRBD2 (5 bases). The CDR3 runs to 13 residues. With 9 bases removed from V and 1 base from J, the gap between germline ends came to 12 bases. Germline V gene data show CDR1 as KGHDR and CDR2 as SFDVKD. DNA of the CDR3: TGTGCCACCTTGAAGGGAGTTTCCTACGAGCAGTACTTC. Amino acids: CATLKGVSYEQYF.

This clonotype was observed a handful of times. V gene TRBV5-1 combines with J gene TRBJ2-7; 11 nucleotides align to TRBD2. V lost 1 base to trimming and J lost 6 bases; unmatched junction nucleotides: 6. The length of the CDR3 is 15 residues. CDR1 and CDR2 from the germline V gene are SGHRS and YFSETQ. CDR3 loop: CASSLNGLAGGEQYF. The CDR3 DNA reads as TGCGCCAGCAGCTTGAATGGTCTAGCGGGAGGCGAGCAGTACTTC.

This clonotype has just a few counts. The chain's CDR3 is CASSLASEANIQYF. The CDR3 bases are TGTGCCAGCAGTCTGGCGAGTGAGGCCAACATTCAGTACTTC. The V and J genes are TRBV27 and TRBJ2-4; D is ambiguous. Germline V lookup: CDR1 MNHEY, CDR2 SMNVEV (reference sequence). The CDR3 runs to 14 residues. Trimming shortened V by 5 bases and J by 7 bases, and 15 bases separated the two germline ends.

The chain carries TRBV7-2 and TRBJ1-6; D not certain. The CDR3 totals 15 residues. V lost 5 bases and J lost 5, with 13 bases in between. Per germline, CDR1 SGHTA and CDR2 FQGNSA. CDR3 amino acids: CASSPRTLNNSPLHF. CDR3 DNA: TGTGCCAGCAGCCCACGGACTCTCAATAATTCACCCCTCCACTTT.

The J gene is TRBJ2-3, the V gene TRBV29-1, with a weak D call TRBD2 (5 bases). CDR3 length equals 13 residues. Trimming shortened V by 1 base and J by 4 bases, and 9 bases separated the two germline ends. Germline values: CDR1 SQVTM, CDR2 ANQGSEA. In nucleotides, the CDR3 is TGCAGCGTTGAAGTCGGAGGCGCAGATACGCAGTATTTT. Translating gives CSVEVGGADTQYF.

This clonotype came up a few times. This chain connects TRBV7-9 to TRBJ2-7; TRBD2 matches at 10 bases. The CDR3 contains 14 residues. V was clipped by 2 bases and J by 5 bases; unmatched bases: 3. Germline V gene data show CDR1 as SEHNR and CDR2 as FQNEAQ (reference sequence). The CDR3 coding sequence is TGTGCCAGCAGCTTAACTAGCGGGAAGAACGAGCAGTACTTC. Amino acid sequence: CASSLTSGKNEQYF.

The gene calls are TRBV20-1 and TRBJ2-7; 8 bases line up with TRBD2. V lost 2 bases to trimming and J lost 1 base; unmatched junction nucleotides: 4. Per the germline V gene, CDR1 is DFQATT and CDR2 is SNEGSKA (reference sequence). This CDR3 is 14 amino acids long. The CDR3 bases are TGCAGTGCTAGAAGTTTAGCGGGGTCCTACGAGCAGTACTTC. Translating it yields CSARSLAGSYEQYF.

This clonotype was found a few times. One base away lies a much larger clone, so this may be a sequencing read error. The chain has TRBV12-3 or TRBV12-4 and TRBJ2-1, with D hard to call. This CDR3 has 15 residues. Trimming took off 2 bases at V and 10 bases at J, with 18 bases between the two ends. CDR3 in amino acids: CASSLLAVPSYEQFF. In DNA, the CDR3 is TGTGCCAGCAGTTTACTGGCGGTTCCCTCCTACGAGCAGTTCTTC.

This clonotype was counted only a few times. Written as DNA, the CDR3 is TGCAGCTCCAGGACTGACGCATTTTTCCACGAGCAGTACTTC. Its translation: CSSRTDAFFHEQYF. The chain carries TRBV29-1 and TRBJ2-7; maybe TRBD2 (5 bases). Germline V gives CDR1 SQVTM, CDR2 ANQGSEA. The CDR3 length is 14 residues. Trimming shortened V by 8 bases and J by 5 bases, and 22 bases separated the two germline ends.